A single sample is the source of the 22 T cell receptor beta chains below, sequenced in a study of T-cell memory formation after mild COVID-19. TCRdb reprocessed the 5' RACE reads with MiXCR, giving one entry per CDR3 protein. The sample has 450,000 to 650,000 distinct CDR3 sequences, roughly 20% seen once. The source material was PBMCs or a T cell subset sorted from them (not recorded which). Receptors originate from an adult woman who had mild COVID-19 (a few samples of this study predate the infection). Cell type and time point are not known.

The chain employs TRBV5-1 and TRBJ2-7, with D tentatively TRBD1 or TRBD2 (5 bases each). The CDR3 is made up of 13 amino acids. V was pared by 4 bases and J by 6 bases, with 14 bases between. Per the germline V gene, CDR1 is SGHRS and CDR2 is YFSETQ. The CDR3 spells CASSPGSRGEQYF. CDR3 DNA sequence: TGCGCCAGCAGCCCAGGGAGCCGAGGCGAGCAGTACTTC.

This clonotype was seen more than once but under ten times. The CDR3 sequence is CASTRLGPYEQYF. In DNA, the CDR3 is TGTGCCAGCACCCGGCTGGGGCCCTACGAGCAGTACTTC. The chain couples TRBV25-1 to TRBJ2-7; D perhaps matches TRBD1 (5 bases). Germline CDR1 is MGHDK and CDR2 is SYGVNS. CDR3 length: 13 residues. Deletions cut 7 bases from V and 2 bases from J, with 12 bases between.

This rearrangement joins TRBV20-1 to TRBJ2-1, with 10 bases lining up with TRBD2. This CDR3 has 16 residues. J was trimmed by 10 bases and V by 6 bases; bases with no gene match: 18. The germline CDR1 and CDR2 sequences are DFQATT and SNEGSKA (reference sequence). The CDR3 region is CSAPEGGLAGVAEQFF. The DNA for the CDR3 is TGCAGTGCCCCAGAAGGAGGGCTAGCGGGAGTGGCGGAGCAGTTCTTC.

A few counts support this clonotype. The genes are TRBV5-4 and TRBJ1-1, with a weak D call TRBD1 (5 bases). This CDR3 contains 16 residues. Germline-derived CDR1 and CDR2 are SGHNT and YYREEE (reference sequence). Trimming pared 0 bases from V and 3 bases from J, leaving 15 bases between. The CDR3 loop reads CASSLASVRVDTEAFF. The CDR3 nucleotides are TGTGCCAGCAGCTTGGCTTCGGTCAGGGTGGACACTGAAGCTTTCTTT.

CDR3 region: CASSLTDTFAKNIQYF. Written as DNA, the CDR3 is TGTGCCAGCAGCCTCACTGACACATTCGCCAAAAACATTCAGTACTTC. The chain carries TRBV4-2 and TRBJ2-4, with D uncertain. The V gene's germline CDR1 is LGHNA and CDR2 YNFKEQ. The CDR3 spans 16 residues. V lost 4 bases, J lost 1 base, and 14 bases lay in between.

This rearrangement joins TRBV6-5 to TRBJ2-7; a weak D match, TRBD1 (5 bases). V was clipped by 2 bases and J by 3 bases, with 8 bases between them. This CDR3 is built from 13 residues. The germline V gene encodes CDR1 MNHEY and CDR2 SVGAGI. CDR3 region: CASSYGRVYEQYF. The CDR3 bases are TGTGCCAGCAGTTACGGCAGGGTCTACGAGCAGTACTTC.

The genes are TRBV27 and TRBJ2-1, with unresolved D. Trimming cost V 3 bases and J 8 bases, with 8 bases left between them. The CDR3 is made up of 12 amino acids. Germline V gives CDR1 MNHEY, CDR2 SMNVEV (reference sequence). CDR3 residues: CASSFPPDEQFF. The DNA for the CDR3 is TGTGCCAGCAGTTTCCCCCCAGATGAGCAGTTCTTC.

This chain uses TRBV6-1 with TRBJ2-7; D is ambiguous. The CDR3 covers 14 residues. Germline V gives CDR1 MNHNS, CDR2 SASEGT. Trimming cost V 0 bases and J 1 base, with 7 bases left between them. The chain's CDR3 is CASSEALSSYEQYF. The CDR3 nucleotides read TGTGCCAGCAGTGAAGCCCTCAGTTCCTACGAGCAGTACTTC.

There are a few counts of this clonotype. The V gene is TRBV6-4, the J gene TRBJ2-1, with D possibly TRBD1 on 5 matching bases. Germline V gene data show CDR1 as MRHNA and CDR2 as SNTAGT. V lost 2 bases to trimming and J lost 0 bases, with 11 bases between them. The CDR3 runs 16 residues. This CDR3 is CASSDVGRTSYNEQFF. The CDR3 DNA is TGTGCCAGCAGTGACGTGGGGCGTACCTCCTACAATGAGCAGTTCTTC.

J is TRBJ1-4 and V is TRBV10-3; the D gene is possibly TRBD1 (5 bases). Germline assignment: CDR1 ENHRY and CDR2 SYGVKD. The CDR3 spans 14 residues. Trimming removed 2 bases from V and 8 bases from J, with 12 bases in between. The CDR3 nucleotides read TGTGCCATCAGTGAGATGGGGCAGCCGGAAAAACTGTTTTTT. This codes for CAISEMGQPEKLFF.

The chain combines TRBV14 with TRBJ2-4; 8 nucleotides agree with TRBD2. V dropped 1 base and J dropped 0; count of bases not matched to a gene: 5. Germline V gene lookup returns CDR1 SGHDN and CDR2 FVKESK. The CDR3 is 17 residues long. CDR3 loop: CASSQVGSGRAKNIQYF. CDR3 bases: TGTGCCAGCAGCCAAGTAGGGAGCGGGAGAGCCAAAAACATTCAGTACTTC.

The V and J genes are TRBV20-1 and TRBJ2-7, with TRBD1 as a possible D gene (5 bases). Germline CDR1 DFQATT, CDR2 SNEGSKA (reference sequence). CDR3 size: 12 residues. Between the trimmed V and J ends, which lost 7 bases and 3 bases, there was a span of 13 bases. The CDR3 loop is CSVPRQGYEQYF. The CDR3 region has the DNA TGCAGTGTTCCGAGGCAGGGCTACGAGCAGTACTTC.

This chain joins TRBV12-3 or TRBV12-4 and TRBJ2-2, with D possibly matching TRBD1 (6 bases). The CDR3 consists of 18 residues. Trimming shortened V by 6 bases and J by 0 bases, and 20 bases separated the two germline ends. CDR3 sequence: CASSYPRTASTNTGELFF. The DNA of the CDR3 is TGTGCCAGCAGCTATCCCCGGACAGCATCGACGAACACCGGGGAGCTGTTTTTT.

The V gene is TRBV7-9, the J gene TRBJ1-1, with TRBD1 identical over 7 bases. V lost 5 bases, J lost 5 bases, and 8 bases stayed unmatched. CDR3 length: 14 amino acids. Germline loops: CDR1 SEHNR, CDR2 FQNEAQ (reference sequence). For the CDR3, the DNA is TGTGCCAGCAGCACTGAAGGGGGCAGAACTGAAGCTTTCTTT. The encoded protein is CASSTEGGRTEAFF.

The rearrangement joins TRBV7-9 to TRBJ1-4, with TRBD1 as a possible D gene (6 bases). V was clipped by 5 bases and J by 5 bases, with 24 bases between them. This CDR3 region has 18 residues. Germline CDR1 SEHNR, CDR2 FQNEAQ (reference sequence). The CDR3 bases are TGTGCCAGCAGCCCCGACAGGCTGGAGTACGACCAAAATGAAAAACTGTTTTTT. It specifies CASSPDRLEYDQNEKLFF. Looking up the rest from reference TRBV7-9 and TRBJ1-4 gives the full variable domain: DTGVSQNPRHKITKRGQNVTFRCDPISEHNRLYWYRQTLGQGPEFLTYFQNEAQLEKSRLLSDRFSAERPKGSFSTLEIQRTEQGDSAMYLCASSPDRLEYDQNEKLFFGSGTQLSVL.

The chain links TRBV20-1 to TRBJ2-1; 8 bases map to TRBD2. This CDR3 has 15 amino acids. The germline gives CDR1 DFQATT, CDR2 SNEGSKA (reference sequence). V was pared by 5 bases and J by 2 bases, with 8 bases of the junction left unmatched. The chain's CDR3 is CSAAPGGATYNEQFF. The CDR3 bases are TGCAGTGCTGCCCCGGGGGGGGCAACCTACAATGAGCAGTTCTTC.

This clonotype was seen a few times. The chain employs TRBV20-1 and TRBJ2-7, with 8 bases that match TRBD2. The CDR3 is 15 residues long. V gave up 0 bases and J gave up 2 bases; unmatched junction bases: 6. Looked up from germline, CDR1 is DFQATT and CDR2 is SNEGSKA (reference sequence). CDR3 bases: TGCAGTGCTAGAGATACCCGGCGGGGGGCCTACGAGCAGTACTTC. Residues: CSARDTRRGAYEQYF.

At least ten counts were recorded for this clonotype. CDR3 region: CASSRDRTYEQYF. CDR3 nucleotides: TGTGCCAGTAGCCGGGACAGAACCTACGAGCAGTACTTC. The V gene is TRBV11-2, the J gene TRBJ2-7; 7 bases fit TRBD1. From germline, CDR1 is SGHAT and CDR2 FQNNGV. Trimming at V came to 9 bases and at J to 2 bases, leaving 7 bases not matched to a gene. The CDR3 is 13 amino acids.

The rearrangement joins TRBV5-5 to TRBJ2-3; 10 bases are shared with TRBD2. Germline trimming cut 2 bases from V and 1 base from J; bases unmatched to any gene: 16. Germline V gene sequence: CDR1 SGHKS, CDR2 YYEKEE (reference sequence). CDR3 size: 20 residues. The CDR3 sequence: CASSFYPGRAGGPGTDTQYF. The CDR3 DNA reads as TGTGCCAGCAGCTTCTACCCGGGACGAGCGGGGGGGCCTGGCACAGATACGCAGTATTTT.

There are a few counts of this clonotype. The V and J genes are TRBV5-1 and TRBJ1-3; TRBD1 is a possible D gene (6 bases). Deletions cut 5 bases from V and 0 bases from J, with 12 bases between. The CDR3 is 15 residues long. Per germline, CDR1 SGHRS and CDR2 YFSETQ. DNA for the CDR3: TGCGCCAGCAGGAGGGACACCGACTCTGGAAACACCATATATTTT. Translation gives CASRRDTDSGNTIYF.

At least ten counts were recorded for this clonotype. The gene calls are TRBV12-3 or TRBV12-4 and TRBJ2-5; a weak D match, TRBD1 (8 bases). Trimming pared 5 bases from V and 3 bases from J, leaving 13 bases between. CDR3 length equals 14 residues. This CDR3 is CASSITGGEETQYF. CDR3 in DNA: TGTGCCAGCAGTATCACAGGGGGGGAAGAGACCCAGTACTTC.

The table lists this clonotype with a count of one. The gene calls are TRBV9 and TRBJ2-3; 13 bases align to TRBD2. V shed 4 bases, J shed 5 bases, and the junction held 13 bases outside the gene matches. Germline V gene data show CDR1 as SGDLS and CDR2 as YYNGEE. The CDR3 runs 18 residues. This CDR3 is CASSTRLLAGGPGDTQYF. The CDR3 DNA reads as TGTGCCAGCAGCACCCGACTACTAGCGGGGGGGCCCGGAGATACGCAGTATTTT.